This T cell receptor (beta chain) was identified during a study of synovial regulatory T cells in juvenile arthritis. The wider study: Treatments: three naive, more than five methotrexate, one methotrexate plus infliximab, one unknown.

Germline loops: CDR1 SGHRS, CDR2 YFSETQ. The CDR3 length is 15 residues. The DNA is unrecorded. Some clones are missing from TCRdb's copy, which holds only in-frame ones; the method was immunoSEQ multiplex PCR. The sample's table shows 9,500 to 10,000 clones. The TCR sequence derives from a donor between 2 and 29 years old with juvenile idiopathic arthritis. The sample comprised Treg cells from blood. Documented subset: remaining (HLA-DR-negative) circulating blood Treg cells. This rearrangement joins TRBV5-1 to TRBJ1-2. This chain's CDR3 is CASSWGTGTNYGYTF.